This TCR beta chain was retrieved from a study of CD8+ T cells in alopecia areata. As for treatment: oral pan-JAK inhibitor, 5-10 mg twice daily. Notes on the study in general: Affected lesional scalp, above all in alopecia totalis/universalis, was more clonal than normal scalp.

To note about this clone: Its matching antigen is unknown.

cDNA prepared by RNA extraction and subsequent reverse transcription served as the template for sequencing. TCRdb's table, derived via immunoSEQ multiplex PCR, lists solely in-frame clones and lacks some. This sample has about 140,000 clones, with around four fifths found just once. Looked up from germline, CDR1 is LGHNA and CDR2 is YSLEER. Trimming took 0 bases from V and 1 from J, leaving 6 bases between them. The CDR3 extends over 15 amino acids. The specimen comprised CD8+ T cells sorted from blood, sampled at week 4, from a patient treated with tofacitinib. This sequence originates from a human donor with alopecia areata. This chain connects TRBV4-3 to TRBJ2-2; D call uncertain. The CDR3 bases are TGCGCCAGCAGCCAAGATCTCGGGAACACCGGGGAGCTGTTTTTT. The encoded protein is CASSQDLGNTGELFF.